This T cell receptor (beta chain) was captured in a study of OX40 agonist ivuxolimab in advanced cancers. For the study at large: Males comprised 70% to 90% of the group, whose mean age was approximately 61 years (range about 20 to 79). People who had prior anti-PD-1, anti-PD-L1 or anti-CTLA-4 therapy could take part, and approximately 43% had some. One hepatocellular carcinoma and a couple of cutaneous melanoma patients partially responded. The study, taken as a whole, reports: On average, CD8+ T cells had more expanded clones than CD4+.

Profiled with immunoSEQ multiplex PCR; TCRdb holds only in-frame clones, not every one. The data contain over 70,000 clones, 80% to 90% of them singletons. This CDR3 has 15 residues. Germline lookup yields CDR1 GTSNPN and CDR2 SVGIG (reference sequence). V dropped 0 bases and J dropped 2 bases, with 12 bases sitting between them. Notes on this clone: As yet, its antigen is unknown.

This TCR was sampled from an adult with an advanced solid tumor such as melanoma, head and neck, liver or kidney cancer. The chain combines TRBV30 with TRBJ2-3, with D perhaps matching TRBD2 (6 bases). This specimen consisted of CD4+ or CD8+ T cells sorted from blood, obtained in a trial of the OX40 agonist ivuxolimab. CDR3 region: CAWSVGGANTDTQYF. The CDR3 DNA sequence: TGTGCCTGGAGTGTTGGAGGGGCAAACACAGATACGCAGTATTTT.